The clone carrying this T cell receptor beta chain was seen ten or more times. The CDR3 is 14 amino acids. Between the trimmed V and J ends, which lost 7 bases and 3 bases, there was a span of 16 bases. The V gene's germline CDR1 is SGHTA and CDR2 FQGNSA. Amplified TCR beta CDR3 regions derived from RNA transcripts. Carried out on the TCR CDR3, a first-round RT-PCR used the HTBI primer set. TCRdb called the multiplex PCR reads again in MiXCR, with one record for every CDR3 protein. Of 530,000 or so distinct CDR3 sequences listed, roughly 25% are singletons. The data are from a study of T cells in Graves' hyperthyroidism and ophthalmopathy.

The V and J genes are TRBV7-2 and TRBJ2-7; D not resolved. The receptor's source is a woman younger than 45 with Graves' ophthalmopathy. Sample: blood. This CDR3 reads CASTPIAGDYEQYF. CDR3 in DNA: TGTGCCAGCACCCCTATAGCTGGGGACTACGAGCAGTACTTC.